Reported below is one TCR beta chain. Its antigen remains unidentified. Assay: immunoSEQ multiplex PCR; the TCRdb copy retains only in-frame clones and omits some. The sample features about 140,000 clones, with about 2.2% in its top ten. This record belongs to a study of T cell responses to AZD1222 COVID-19 vaccine. Study-wide findings and caveats: At baseline, just a handful of AZD1222 recipients tested seropositive. Distributed over spike, vaccine-associated CD4 TCRs predominated at 160-218 and 743-854. White British ancestry dominated among donors, who included more females, and clonal diversity was possibly underestimated.

The CDR3 runs to 15 residues. Germline values: CDR1 LGHDT, CDR2 YNNKEL (reference sequence). Deletions cut 1 base from V and 2 bases from J, with 9 bases between. The specimen was peripheral blood. This clonotype originated in an adult in good health. The chain combines TRBV3-1 (or the pseudogene TRBV3-2) with TRBJ1-5; tentatively, D is TRBD1 (6 bases). CDR3 region: CASSQGQAGNQPQHF. The CDR3 bases are TGTGCCAGCAGCCAAGGACAGGCTGGCAATCAGCCCCAGCATTTT.